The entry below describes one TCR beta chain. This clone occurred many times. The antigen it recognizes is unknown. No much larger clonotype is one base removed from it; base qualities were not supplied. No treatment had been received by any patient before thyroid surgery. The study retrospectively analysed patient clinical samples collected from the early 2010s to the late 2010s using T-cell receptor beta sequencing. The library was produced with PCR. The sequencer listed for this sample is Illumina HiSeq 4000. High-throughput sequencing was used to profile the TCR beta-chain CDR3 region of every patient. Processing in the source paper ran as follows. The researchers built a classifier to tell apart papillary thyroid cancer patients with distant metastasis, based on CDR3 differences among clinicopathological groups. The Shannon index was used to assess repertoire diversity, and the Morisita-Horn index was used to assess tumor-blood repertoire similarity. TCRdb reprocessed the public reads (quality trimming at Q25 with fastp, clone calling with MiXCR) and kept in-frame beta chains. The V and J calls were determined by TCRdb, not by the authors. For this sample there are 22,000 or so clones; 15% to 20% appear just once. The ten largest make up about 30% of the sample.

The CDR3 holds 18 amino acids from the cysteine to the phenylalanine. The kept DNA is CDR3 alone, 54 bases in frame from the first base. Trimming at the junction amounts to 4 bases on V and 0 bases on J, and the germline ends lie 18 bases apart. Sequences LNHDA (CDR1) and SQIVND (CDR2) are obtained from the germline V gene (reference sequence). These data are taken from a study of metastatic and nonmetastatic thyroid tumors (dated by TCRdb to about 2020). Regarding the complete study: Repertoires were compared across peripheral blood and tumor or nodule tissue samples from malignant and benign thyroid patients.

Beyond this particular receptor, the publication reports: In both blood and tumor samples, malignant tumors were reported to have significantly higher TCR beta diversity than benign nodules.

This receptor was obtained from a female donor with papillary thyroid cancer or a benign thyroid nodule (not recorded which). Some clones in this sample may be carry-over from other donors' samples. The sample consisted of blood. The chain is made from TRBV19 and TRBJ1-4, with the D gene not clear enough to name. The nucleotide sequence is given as TGTGCCAGTAGTACACGTCCGCGACACTCTGCAACTAATGAAAAACTGTTTTTT. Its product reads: CASSTRPRHSATNEKLFF.